This is a list of T cell receptor beta chains from one sample in a study of cytomegalovirus exposure and HLA in healthy donors. Here immunoSEQ multiplex PCR was the method, and the copy in TCRdb shows in-frame clones only, minus some. The sample lists around 75,000 clones; about four fifths were seen once. The sample comprised PBMCs. These receptors were collected from a man between 40 and 49 years old in good health and CMV-seronegative. Each CDR3 is given with its conserved first and last residue. D genes are given only for firm matches. Clone sizes are given selectively: once, few, many, or a class where the clone is expanded.

clone size,CDR3 length,V gene,J gene,D gene,CDR3 protein,CDR3 DNA
-,16,TRBV7-3,TRBJ1-2,-,CASSPAVGAGFYGYTF,TGTGCCAGCAGCCCTGCGGTTGGCGCCGGATTCTATGGCTACACCTTC
-,12,TRBV19,TRBJ2-7,TRBD1,CASTGRGHEQYF,TGTGCCAGTACGGGCAGGGGGCATGAGCAGTACTTC
-,14,TRBV12-5,TRBJ1-1,-,CASGWGGLLTEAFF,TGTGCTAGTGGTTGGGGGGGTTTACTCACTGAAGCTTTCTTT
few,13,TRBV6-1,TRBJ2-7,-,CASLPGQSDEQYF,TGTGCCAGCCTACCCGGACAGTCGGACGAGCAGTACTTC
-,15,TRBV27,TRBJ1-2,-,CASKTLLRTDYGYTF,TGTGCCAGCAAAACTCTATTACGGACTGACTATGGCTACACCTTC
-,14,TRBV7-9,TRBJ2-7,TRBD1,CSSSLRQGSGEQYF,TGTTCCAGCAGCCTCCGACAGGGCTCGGGCGAGCAGTACTTC
few,13,TRBV27,TRBJ2-1,-,CASSLFLTDEQFF,TGTGCCAGCAGTTTATTCCTAACCGATGAGCAGTTCTTC
few,15,TRBV18,TRBJ1-1,TRBD1,CASSPRGQGATEAFF,TGTGCCAGCTCACCTCGGGGACAGGGGGCCACTGAAGCTTTCTTT
-,18,TRBV7-9,TRBJ1-5,-,CSSSSPSQGGISNQPQHF,TGTTCCAGCAGTTCACCTTCTCAGGGAGGGATAAGCAATCAGCCCCAGCATTTT
-,15,TRBV9,TRBJ2-7,TRBD1,CASSVDRDRGYEQYF,TGTGCCAGCAGCGTCGACCGGGACAGGGGCTACGAGCAGTACTTC
-,15,TRBV5-1,TRBJ1-5,TRBD1,CASSPGDSLNQPQHF,TGCGCCAGCAGCCCTGGGGACAGTCTGAATCAGCCCCAGCATTTT
few,13,TRBV7-3,TRBJ1-1,TRBD1,CASRSGTGAEAFF,TGTGCCAGCAGATCCGGGACAGGGGCTGAAGCTTTCTTT
-,13,TRBV10-1,TRBJ1-1,-,CASSDQANTEAFF,TGCGCCAGCAGTGACCAAGCGAACACTGAAGCTTTCTTT
-,17,TRBV4-3,TRBJ1-5,-,CASSQTTRTVSNQPQHF,TGCGCCAGCAGCCAGACGACACGGACAGTTAGCAATCAGCCCCAGCATTTT
-,14,TRBV5-8,TRBJ1-5,TRBD1,CASSLDRGHQPQHF,TGTGCCAGCAGCCTCGACAGGGGGCATCAGCCCCAGCATTTT
-,14,TRBV6-5,TRBJ1-5,-,CASSYWVGQQPQHF,TGTGCCAGCAGTTACTGGGTGGGCCAGCAGCCCCAGCATTTT
-,14,TRBV11-1,TRBJ1-1,-,CASSLRELNTEAFF,TGTGCCAGCAGCCTCCGGGAACTGAACACTGAAGCTTTCTTT
-,15,TRBV18,TRBJ1-5,-,CASSPEGAGNQPQHF,TGTGCCAGCTCACCAGAAGGGGCCGGCAATCAGCCCCAGCATTTT
-,13,TRBV5-1,TRBJ2-3,-,CASSLGGRETQYF,TGCGCCAGCAGCTTGGGGGGCAGGGAAACGCAGTATTTT
few,19,TRBV4-1,TRBJ1-2,TRBD1,CASSPPSSGTGLANYGYTF,TGCGCCAGCAGCCCCCCCAGTTCCGGGACAGGGTTGGCGAACTATGGCTACACCTTC
-,17,TRBV11-3,TRBJ2-3,TRBD2,CASSLSGTSEYTDTQYF,TGTGCCAGCAGCTTAAGTGGGACTAGCGAGTACACAGATACGCAGTATTTT
-,15,TRBV28,TRBJ2-1,TRBD1,CASSLSDRAHNEQFF,TGTGCCAGCAGTTTATCGGACAGGGCGCACAATGAGCAGTTCTTC
-,15,TRBV28,TRBJ1-5,TRBD1,CASRDDRQGQQPQHF,TGTGCCAGCAGGGACGATCGACAGGGCCAGCAGCCCCAGCATTTT
-,18,TRBV5-4,TRBJ1-4,TRBD1,CASSPGQGLTTTNEKLFF,TGTGCCAGCAGCCCCGGACAGGGATTGACTACAACTAATGAAAAACTGTTTTTT
once,16,TRBV10-1,TRBJ2-1,TRBD1,CASSESRETGGDEQFF,TGCGCCAGCAGTGAGTCGAGGGAGACAGGGGGGGATGAGCAGTTCTTC
-,14,TRBV6-5,TRBJ1-1,-,CASSYSRGRTEAFF,TGTGCCAGCAGTTACTCGCGGGGGCGGACTGAAGCTTTCTTT
-,20,TRBV30,TRBJ2-6,TRBD2,CAWRDRSWGLADSGANVLTF,TGTGCCTGGAGGGACAGGTCCTGGGGACTAGCGGACTCTGGGGCCAACGTCCTGACTTTC
-,15,TRBV6-5,TRBJ1-3,-,CASSSKGNSGNTIYF,TGTGCCAGCAGCTCTAAGGGGAACTCTGGAAACACCATATATTTT
-,16,TRBV19,TRBJ2-1,-,CASTTGGGLSYNEQFF,TGTGCCAGTACCACTGGCGGGGGCCTCTCCTACAATGAGCAGTTCTTC
-,15,TRBV18,TRBJ2-3,-,CASSPLRVQADTQYF,TGTGCCAGCTCACCACTCAGGGTTCAGGCAGATACGCAGTATTTT
-,15,TRBV2,TRBJ2-7,-,CASSPLDSSSYEQYF,TGTGCCAGCAGCCCTCTCGACAGTAGCTCCTACGAGCAGTACTTC
-,11,TRBV11-2,TRBJ2-3,-,CASSFGDTQYF,TGTGCCAGCAGCTTCGGTGATACGCAGTATTTT
-,15,TRBV6-5,TRBJ1-1,TRBD1,CASSYGTGWNTEAFF,TGTGCCAGCAGTTATGGGACAGGGTGGAACACTGAAGCTTTCTTT
-,15,TRBV9,TRBJ1-2,-,CASSVSSRGGYGYTF,TGTGCCAGCAGCGTAAGTTCAAGGGGCGGCTATGGCTACACCTTC
-,14,TRBV6-5,TRBJ1-5,TRBD1,CASSNRGGNQPQHF,TGTGCCAGCTCTAACAGGGGCGGCAATCAGCCCCAGCATTTT
few,14,TRBV28,TRBJ2-7,TRBD2,CASSTTSGSYEQYF,TGTGCCAGCAGTACGACTAGCGGATCCTACGAGCAGTACTTC
few,20,TRBV4-1,TRBJ2-6,TRBD2,CASSQDRSGGQSGGANVLTF,TGCGCCAGCAGCCAAGATCGTTCGGGGGGGCAGAGTGGAGGGGCCAACGTCCTGACTTTC
once,14,TRBV6-5,TRBJ2-3,TRBD1,CASSPYRGADTQYF,TGTGCCAGCAGTCCTTACAGGGGCGCAGATACGCAGTATTTT
few,13,TRBV7-9,TRBJ2-7,-,CASSIRESYEQYF,TGTGCCAGCAGCATCCGGGAGTCCTACGAGCAGTACTTC
-,15,TRBV5-1,TRBJ1-4,TRBD1,CASSLGAGGVEKLFF,TGCGCCAGCAGCTTGGGTGCAGGGGGTGTTGAAAAACTGTTTTTT